These 32 T cell receptor beta chains originate from one sample sequenced in a study of blood T cells in healthy people across ages. With a J-beta primer mix and a sample-barcoded 5' primer, a second PCR ran 7 to 11 cycles. TCRdb redid the calling of the 5' RACE reads with MiXCR, one entry per CDR3 protein. The table has about 780,000 distinct CDR3 sequences, 35% to 60% seen once. The sequencing sample was made of blood. Receptors were obtained from an elderly man in good health.

This chain links TRBV7-8 with TRBJ2-5; the match to TRBD2 covers 7 bases. The germline V gene encodes CDR1 SGHVS and CDR2 FQNEAQ. The CDR3 sequence is 15 residues long. V shed 3 bases and J 4 bases; nucleotides not matched to a gene: 8. The CDR3, as DNA: TGTGCCAGCAGCTTGGGGGGAGGGATCCGAGAGACCCAGTACTTC. It translates to CASSLGGGIRETQYF.

The genes are TRBV5-1 and TRBJ1-4, with 7 bases lining up with TRBD1. This CDR3 spans 14 amino acids. Looked up from germline, CDR1 is SGHRS and CDR2 is YFSETQ. Trimming at V came to 0 bases and at J to 8 bases, leaving 4 bases not matched to a gene. The CDR3 DNA sequence: TGCGCCAGCAGCTTGGTAGGGGGCGGAGAAAAACTGTTTTTT. Translating it yields CASSLVGGGEKLFF.

The V and J genes are TRBV7-2 and TRBJ2-3; perhaps TRBD1 as D (5 bases). The CDR3 spans 16 residues. The germline V gene encodes CDR1 SGHTA and CDR2 FQGNSA. V was shortened by 2 bases and J by 1 base, with 13 bases between the two germline ends. The CDR3 is CASSLYPGQGTDTQYF. CDR3 nucleotide sequence: TGTGCCAGCAGCTTATACCCAGGGCAGGGCACAGATACGCAGTATTTT.

CDR3 protein: CESRGSYKEQYF. CDR3 sequence (DNA): TGTGAGTCCCGAGGGTCCTACAAGGAGCAGTACTTC. V gene TRBV27 combines with J gene TRBJ2-7, with D perhaps matching TRBD2 (5 bases). The CDR3 contains 12 residues. Germline CDR1 and CDR2: MNHEY and SMNVEV (reference sequence).

This clonotype was counted once. CDR3 DNA sequence: TGTGCCAGCAGTGAAGAGGGGACACTCTACGGGGAGCTGTTTTTT. It codes for CASSEEGTLYGELFF. The chain combines TRBV2 with TRBJ2-2, with D maybe TRBD1 (6 bases). V was clipped by 1 base and J by 7 bases, with 13 bases between them. This CDR3 comprises 15 residues. Per germline, CDR1 SNHLY and CDR2 FYNNEI.

This clonotype showed up just a few times. V is TRBV6-2 or TRBV6-3 and J is TRBJ2-1, with D possibly called TRBD1 or TRBD2 (5 bases each). V was cut by 2 bases and J by 5 bases, with 25 bases left in between. The CDR3 runs 19 residues. Germline V CDR1 and CDR2: MNHEY, SVGEGT. CDR3 sequence (DNA): TGTGCCAGCAGTTACACTATTTTGGGCCTAGGGGACGCCGACAATGAGCAGTTCTTC. The encoded protein is CASSYTILGLGDADNEQFF.

The chain links TRBV7-2 to TRBJ1-4, with D hard to call. The CDR3 sequence is 15 residues long. V lost 0 bases to trimming and J lost 8 bases, with 13 bases between them. Germline CDR1 is SGHTA and CDR2 is FQGNSA. The CDR3 sequence: CASSLAGRFSEKLFF. CDR3 bases: TGTGCCAGCAGCTTAGCGGGCAGATTTAGCGAAAAACTGTTTTTT.

The rearrangement joins TRBV5-1 to TRBJ1-2; tentatively, D is TRBD1 (6 bases). The CDR3 length is 14 residues. With 4 bases removed from V and 0 bases from J, the gap between germline ends came to 10 bases. Germline V gene data show CDR1 as SGHRS and CDR2 as YFSETQ. The DNA of the CDR3 is TGCGCCAGCAGCGTGGGACACCCTAACTATGGCTACACCTTC. As protein: CASSVGHPNYGYTF. Full variable domain (missing parts from reference TRBV5-1 and TRBJ1-2): KAGVTQTPRYLIKTRGQQVTLSCSPISGHRSVSWYQQTPGQGLQFLFEYFSETQRNKGNFPGRFSGRQFSNSRSEMNVSTLELGDSALYLCASSVGHPNYGYTFGSGTRLTVV.

In this sample, this clonotype turned up once. J is TRBJ1-1 and V is TRBV4-2; D gene ambiguous. This CDR3 is built from 13 residues. The V gene lost 1 base and the J gene lost 11 bases, with 14 bases spanning the gap. The germline V gene encodes CDR1 LGHNA and CDR2 YNFKEQ. The CDR3 sequence: CASSQAPVNGAFF. The CDR3 bases are TGTGCCAGCAGCCAAGCTCCGGTCAATGGCGCTTTCTTT.

The V and J genes are TRBV5-1 and TRBJ2-1, with 7 bases aligning to TRBD1. In germline, CDR1 is SGHRS, CDR2 YFSETQ. The CDR3 spans 18 residues. With V trimmed by 3 bases and J by 3 bases, 15 bases remained unmatched. CDR3 nucleotides: TGCGCCAGCAGCTATGGATCAGCCGGGACAGCTCGCTACAATGAGCAGTTCTTC. Its protein product is CASSYGSAGTARYNEQFF.

This clonotype showed up many times. V usage is TRBV20-1 and J usage is TRBJ2-3; no definite D call. V was pared by 0 bases and J by 1 base, with 8 bases between. The CDR3 has 14 amino acids. Per germline, CDR1 DFQATT and CDR2 SNEGSKA (reference sequence). CDR3 bases: TGCAGTGCTAGAGATGACGACCGCACAGATACGCAGTATTTT. This codes for CSARDDDRTDTQYF.

On this clonotype itself: This may be a read error, as it is one base from a much larger clone. The chain couples TRBV3-1 to TRBJ2-5; D gene unclear. This CDR3 has 12 residues. The germline V gene encodes CDR1 LGHDT and CDR2 YNNKEL (reference sequence). The DNA of the CDR3 is TGTACCAGCAGCCGATACCAAGAGACCCAGTACTTC. This gives the protein CTSSRYQETQYF.

Note on this clonotype: At one boundary the junction diverges from the germline segment, which might be a read error. The gene calls are TRBV5-1 and TRBJ1-6; D remains ambiguous. CDR3 length: 14 residues. Per germline, CDR1 SGHRS and CDR2 YFSETQ. CDR3 nucleotide sequence: TGCGCCAGCACCGACCCGGCTCAAAATTCACCCCCCCACTTT. This encodes CASTDPAQNSPPHF.

The chain combines TRBV2 with TRBJ1-1; TRBD1 matches 8 bases. Germline CDR1 reads SNHLY; CDR2 reads FYNNEI. The CDR3 consists of 18 residues. V trimming: 2 bases; J trimming: 4 bases; junction bases outside the gene matches: 15. In DNA form, the CDR3 reads TGTGCCAGCAGTGAAACCTCCTTTCAGGGGGCAGGGGGCACTGAAGCTTTCTTT. The encoded protein is CASSETSFQGAGGTEAFF.

This chain links TRBV27 with TRBJ2-3; no clear D gene. Trimming pared 7 bases from V and 4 bases from J, leaving 9 bases between. The CDR3 spans 12 residues. From germline, CDR1 is MNHEY and CDR2 SMNVEV (reference sequence). This chain's CDR3 is CASTSRADTQYF. Written as DNA, the CDR3 is TGTGCCAGCACCTCCCGCGCAGATACGCAGTATTTT.

This clonotype appeared once. The J gene is TRBJ2-3, the V gene TRBV2; D gene unclear. The CDR3 spans 14 residues. From germline, CDR1 is SNHLY and CDR2 FYNNEI. Trimming shortened V by 9 bases and J by 0 bases, and 13 bases separated the two germline ends. The CDR3 region is CARSQVSSTDTQYF. CDR3 in DNA: TGTGCCAGGAGTCAGGTTTCTAGCACAGATACGCAGTATTTT.

This clonotype was observed many times. The J gene is TRBJ2-7, the V gene TRBV27; no reliable D call. The ends were cut back, 3 bases at V and 5 bases at J, with 2 bases in the middle. The length of the CDR3 is 10 residues. Per the germline V gene, CDR1 is MNHEY and CDR2 is SMNVEV (reference sequence). CDR3 in DNA: TGTGCCAGCAGTTTGGACGAGCAGTACTTC. This translates into CASSLDEQYF.

This clonotype was observed a few times. The CDR3 DNA reads as TGTGCCAGCTCATCTGACAGGGAACTCCGCTCTGGGGCCAACGTCCTGACTTTC. As protein: CASSSDRELRSGANVLTF. This chain uses TRBV18 with TRBJ2-6, with TRBD1 matching 7 bases. The CDR3 runs to 18 residues. Germline values: CDR1 KGHSH, CDR2 LQKENI. V was clipped by 5 bases and J by 0 bases; unmatched bases: 10.

There are a few counts of this clonotype. The genes are TRBV28 and TRBJ2-5; D is possibly TRBD1 (6 bases). There are 14 residues in the CDR3. Germline lookup yields CDR1 MDHEN and CDR2 SYDVKM. The V end lost 3 bases, the J end lost 5 bases, and 13 bases lay between the germline ends. CDR3: CASSFNRALETQYF. CDR3 DNA sequence: TGTGCCAGCAGTTTCAACAGGGCCTTGGAGACCCAGTACTTC.

This chain uses TRBV12-3 or TRBV12-4 with TRBJ2-7, with no clear D. The CDR3 is 11 residues long. Deletions cut 6 bases from V and 7 bases from J, with 10 bases between. CDR3 bases: TGTGCCAGCAGACTTAATTATGAGCAGTACTTC. It codes for CASRLNYEQYF.

The J gene is TRBJ2-5, the V gene TRBV7-2, with D unresolved. V was shortened by 6 bases and J by 0 bases, with 23 bases between the two germline ends. The CDR3 spans 18 residues. Germline V gene lookup returns CDR1 SGHTA and CDR2 FQGNSA. CDR3 coding DNA: TGTGCCAGCAGGCGAAAAGGGCCTAGGCGGAGTTACCAAGAGACCCAGTACTTC. Translation gives CASRRKGPRRSYQETQYF. The variable domain in full, completed from reference TRBV7-2 and TRBJ2-5, reads GAGVSQSPSNKVTEKGKDVELRCDPISGHTALYWYRQSLGQGLEFLIYFQGNSAPDKSGLPSDRFSAERTGGSVSTLTIQRTQQEDSAVYLCASRRKGPRRSYQETQYFGPGTRLLVL.

The chain has TRBV5-1 and TRBJ2-1; 12 bases line up with TRBD1. The CDR3 loop spans 15 amino acids. CDR1 SGHRS and CDR2 YFSETQ come from the germline V gene. V gave up 4 bases and J gave up 7 bases; unmatched junction bases: 6. The CDR3 region is CASSQGQGAGNEQFF. CDR3 nucleotides: TGCGCCAGCAGCCAGGGACAGGGGGCTGGGAATGAGCAGTTCTTC. Drawing the rest from reference TRBV5-1 and TRBJ2-1, the complete variable domain is KAGVTQTPRYLIKTRGQQVTLSCSPISGHRSVSWYQQTPGQGLQFLFEYFSETQRNKGNFPGRFSGRQFSNSRSEMNVSTLELGDSALYLCASSQGQGAGNEQFFGPGTRLTVL.

This clonotype came up many times. The chain carries TRBV7-2 and TRBJ2-7; TRBD2 agrees at 9 bases. V was pared by 1 base and J by 8 bases, with 18 bases of the junction left unmatched. Germline loops: CDR1 SGHTA, CDR2 FQGNSA. The CDR3 sequence is 18 residues long. The chain's CDR3 is CASSLDPGGSGSQKQQYF. In DNA, the CDR3 is TGTGCCAGCAGCTTAGATCCCGGGGGTAGCGGGAGTCAGAAACAGCAGTACTTC. Variable domain in full (rest from reference TRBV7-2 and TRBJ2-7): GAGVSQSPSNKVTEKGKDVELRCDPISGHTALYWYRQSLGQGLEFLIYFQGNSAPDKSGLPSDRFSAERTGGSVSTLTIQRTQQEDSAVYLCASSLDPGGSGSQKQQYFGPGTRLTVT.

Comment on this clonotype: Possible read error: a much larger clone is one base away. The chain uses TRBV7-8 and TRBJ2-1; 7 positions agree with TRBD2. Germline V gene sequence: CDR1 SGHVS, CDR2 FQNEAQ. CDR3 size: 13 residues. CDR3 DNA sequence: TGTGCCTGCAGCCCCTCGGGGGGTAATGAGCAGTTCTTC. Translated: CACSPSGGNEQFF.

In regard to this clonotype: The junction departs from the called germline gene at one end, perhaps through a read error. This chain links TRBV4-3 with TRBJ2-7; TRBD1 aligns across 7 bases. This CDR3 is 15 amino acids long. Germline loops: CDR1 LGHNA, CDR2 YSLEER. The CDR3 sequence is CASRQAPGQAYEQYF. As DNA, the CDR3 is TGCGCCAGCAGACAAGCCCCAGGACAGGCCTACGAGCAGTACTTC.

The chain couples TRBV28 to TRBJ2-7, with 7 bases that match TRBD2. This CDR3 comprises 15 residues. The germline CDR1 and CDR2 sequences are MDHEN and SYDVKM. Trimming removed 6 bases from V and 7 bases from J; junction bases left unmatched: 15. The CDR3 DNA follows: TGTGCCAGCAGCCCAGGCGGGGGAGCCTACAATGAGCAGTACTTC. Translating gives CASSPGGGAYNEQYF.

This clonotype was recorded once. V gene TRBV20-1 combines with J gene TRBJ2-5; maybe TRBD2 (5 bases). Per the germline V gene, CDR1 is DFQATT and CDR2 is SNEGSKA (reference sequence). V gave up 0 bases and J gave up 11 bases, with 19 bases separating them. The CDR3 sequence is 14 residues long. The CDR3 protein is CSAREGPDYNEQYF. The CDR3 region has the DNA TGCAGTGCTAGAGAAGGACCCGACTACAATGAGCAGTACTTC.

The genes are TRBV6-5 and TRBJ2-1; TRBD2 aligns across 7 bases. The CDR3 contains 16 residues. Looked up from germline, CDR1 is MNHEY and CDR2 is SVGAGI. J was trimmed by 2 bases and V by 4 bases; bases with no gene match: 8. CDR3 protein: CASSSGSGVAYNEQFF. The CDR3 coding sequence is TGTGCCAGCAGTTCCGGAAGCGGGGTAGCCTACAATGAGCAGTTCTTC.

Note on this clonotype: This may be a read error: a much more frequent sequence differs by one nucleotide. The rearrangement uses TRBV29-1 and TRBJ2-7; possibly TRBD2 for D (5 bases). This CDR3 is 12 amino acids long. The germline gives CDR1 SQVTM, CDR2 ANQGSEA. The chain's CDR3 is CGGGEMSHEQYF. In DNA, the CDR3 is TGCGGCGGTGGGGAGATGAGCCACGAGCAGTACTTC.

The rearrangement joins TRBV28 to TRBJ1-6, with D perhaps TRBD1 (6 bases). Deletions cut 5 bases from V and 10 bases from J, with 18 bases between. This CDR3 contains 15 residues. CDR1 and CDR2 (germline): MDHEN, SYDVKM. This chain's CDR3 is CASSPTEWGRSPLHF. Here the CDR3 DNA reads TGTGCCAGCAGTCCCACTGAGTGGGGGCGATCACCCCTCCACTTT.

The chain links TRBV5-8 to TRBJ2-5; 10 nucleotides agree with TRBD1. Germline trimming cut 5 bases from V and 2 bases from J; bases unmatched to any gene: 6. Germline values: CDR1 SGHTS, CDR2 YDEGEE. This CDR3 region has 15 residues. The CDR3 here is CASRPRDRGQETQYF. In nucleotides, the CDR3 is TGTGCCAGCAGACCACGGGACAGGGGACAAGAGACCCAGTACTTC. The whole variable domain, remainder taken from reference TRBV5-8 and TRBJ2-5, is EAGVTQSPTHLIKTRGQQATLRCSPISGHTSVYWYQQALGLGLQFLLWYDEGEERNRGNFPPRFSGRQFPNYSSELNVNALELEDSALYLCASRPRDRGQETQYFGPGTRLLVL.

The gene calls are TRBV20-1 and TRBJ2-2; perhaps TRBD1 as D (6 bases). V lost 5 bases and J lost 2, with 15 bases in between. Germline V lookup: CDR1 DFQATT, CDR2 SNEGSKA (reference sequence). The CDR3 is 15 residues long. This CDR3 reads CSAFQPGHNTGELFF. The CDR3 coding sequence is TGCAGTGCTTTTCAACCGGGACACAACACCGGGGAGCTGTTTTTT.